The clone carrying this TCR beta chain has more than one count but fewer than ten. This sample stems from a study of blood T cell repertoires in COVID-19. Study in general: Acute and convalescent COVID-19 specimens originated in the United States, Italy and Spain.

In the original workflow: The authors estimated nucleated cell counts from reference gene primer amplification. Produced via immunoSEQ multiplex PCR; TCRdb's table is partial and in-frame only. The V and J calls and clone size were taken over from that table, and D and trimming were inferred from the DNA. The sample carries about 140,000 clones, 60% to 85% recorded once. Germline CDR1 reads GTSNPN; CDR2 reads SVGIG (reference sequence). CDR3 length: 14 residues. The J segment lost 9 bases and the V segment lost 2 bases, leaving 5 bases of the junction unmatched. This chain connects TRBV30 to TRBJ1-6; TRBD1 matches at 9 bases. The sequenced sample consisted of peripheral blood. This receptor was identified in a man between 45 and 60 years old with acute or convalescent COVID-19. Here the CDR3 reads CAWSPSQGASPLHF. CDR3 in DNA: TGTGCCTGGAGTCCCTCACAGGGGGCTTCACCCCTCCACTTT.